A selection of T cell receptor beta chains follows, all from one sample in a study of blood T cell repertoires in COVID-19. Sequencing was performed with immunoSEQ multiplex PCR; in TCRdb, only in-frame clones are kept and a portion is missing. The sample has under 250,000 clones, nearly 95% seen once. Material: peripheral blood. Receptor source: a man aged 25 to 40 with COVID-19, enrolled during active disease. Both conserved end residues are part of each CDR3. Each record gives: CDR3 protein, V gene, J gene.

CDR3aa: CASNIIGTGGPYNEQFF
v_gene: TRBV2
j_gene: TRBJ2-1

CDR3aa: CASSQGGLYSNQPQHF
v_gene: TRBV4-1
j_gene: TRBJ1-5

CDR3aa: CASSQRVNDRSGNTIYF
v_gene: TRBV4-1
j_gene: TRBJ1-3

CDR3aa: CASSVANRVGGTEAFF
v_gene: TRBV6-1
j_gene: TRBJ1-1

CDR3aa: CAWSSPGGANEKLFF
v_gene: TRBV30
j_gene: TRBJ1-4

CDR3aa: CASSLAVLNTEAFF
v_gene: TRBV5-1
j_gene: TRBJ1-1

CDR3aa: CASSLVRAGHSGNTIYF
v_gene: TRBV7-9
j_gene: TRBJ1-3

CDR3aa: CASRLGQGAYGYTF
v_gene: TRBV2
j_gene: TRBJ1-2

CDR3aa: CAAGQGPGELFF
v_gene: TRBV6-1
j_gene: TRBJ2-2

CDR3aa: CASSTGGWETQYF
v_gene: TRBV19
j_gene: TRBJ2-5

CDR3aa: CASSSLWDRAGAGDTQYF
v_gene: TRBV7-9
j_gene: TRBJ2-3

CDR3aa: CASSSIADNEKLFF
v_gene: TRBV27
j_gene: TRBJ1-4

CDR3aa: CASSFSGGPQEQFF
v_gene: TRBV5-1
j_gene: TRBJ2-1

CDR3aa: CASSQGTDYGYTF
v_gene: TRBV3-1/TRBV3-2
j_gene: TRBJ1-2

CDR3aa: CASRPGTQTYEQYF
v_gene: TRBV5-1
j_gene: TRBJ2-7

CDR3aa: CASSEIKGVSGEQFF
v_gene: TRBV2
j_gene: TRBJ2-1

CDR3aa: CAWSTRRNDLYF
v_gene: TRBV30
j_gene: TRBJ1-3

CDR3aa: CASRGQGNTEAFF
v_gene: TRBV12-3/TRBV12-4
j_gene: TRBJ1-1

CDR3aa: CARSFMGQGLGGNQPQHF
v_gene: TRBV5-3
j_gene: TRBJ1-5

CDR3aa: CASSWGQEGNTIYF
v_gene: TRBV5-5
j_gene: TRBJ1-3

CDR3aa: CASRAEDRGGDEQFF
v_gene: TRBV19
j_gene: TRBJ2-1

CDR3aa: CASSPEGGGNTIYF
v_gene: TRBV5-4
j_gene: TRBJ1-3

CDR3aa: CASSQTDSNQPQHF
v_gene: TRBV19
j_gene: TRBJ1-5

CDR3aa: CASSLPGSGNQPQHF
v_gene: TRBV6-2/TRBV6-3
j_gene: TRBJ1-5

CDR3aa: CASSLVGGGGETQYF
v_gene: TRBV7-2
j_gene: TRBJ2-5

CDR3aa: CASTKRPETGQPQHF
v_gene: TRBV2
j_gene: TRBJ1-5

CDR3aa: CASSPQTGGTEAFF
v_gene: TRBV7-9
j_gene: TRBJ1-1

CDR3aa: CASSGTGELFF
v_gene: TRBV28
j_gene: TRBJ2-2

CDR3aa: CASSSDRETGYTF
v_gene: TRBV19
j_gene: TRBJ1-2

CDR3aa: CASRERGPQDTQYF
v_gene: TRBV5-1
j_gene: TRBJ2-3

CDR3aa: CASSWDRTSAKNIQYF
v_gene: TRBV11-2
j_gene: TRBJ2-4

CDR3aa: CASSFGQGGGYTF
v_gene: TRBV25-1
j_gene: TRBJ1-2

CDR3aa: CASSVLAGGEQFF
v_gene: TRBV2
j_gene: TRBJ2-1

CDR3aa: CASSLEGDSPLHF
v_gene: TRBV6-4
j_gene: TRBJ1-6

CDR3aa: CASSSGVKNIQYF
v_gene: TRBV12-3/TRBV12-4
j_gene: TRBJ2-4

CDR3aa: CASSHEGLVAGGYTF
v_gene: TRBV4-1
j_gene: TRBJ1-2

CDR3aa: CASSTDSQTAFF
v_gene: TRBV6-5
j_gene: TRBJ1-1

CDR3aa: CASSYGTGRTEAFF
v_gene: TRBV5-6
j_gene: TRBJ1-1

CDR3aa: CASSLDGGAAQYF
v_gene: TRBV11-2
j_gene: TRBJ2-7